This T cell receptor (beta chain) was captured by sequencing in a study of T cell changes during pregnancy in multiple sclerosis. TCRdb's copy holds only in-frame clones and misses some; the assay was immunoSEQ multiplex PCR. Of under 50,000 clones in the sample, 92% were seen once. CDR3 length: 13 residues. V dropped 6 bases and J dropped 2 bases, with 9 bases sitting between them. The germline CDR1 and CDR2 sequences are SNHLY and FYNNEI. The rearrangement links TRBV2 to TRBJ2-3; D uncertain. This receptor was obtained from a female donor with multiple sclerosis, enrolled in a pregnancy study. Here the sequenced sample was CD4+ T cells from peripheral blood mononuclear cells, taken in the third trimester of pregnancy. CDR3 DNA sequence: TGTGCCAGCAGGAGTTCCGACACAGATACGCAGTATTTT. This translates into CASRSSDTDTQYF.